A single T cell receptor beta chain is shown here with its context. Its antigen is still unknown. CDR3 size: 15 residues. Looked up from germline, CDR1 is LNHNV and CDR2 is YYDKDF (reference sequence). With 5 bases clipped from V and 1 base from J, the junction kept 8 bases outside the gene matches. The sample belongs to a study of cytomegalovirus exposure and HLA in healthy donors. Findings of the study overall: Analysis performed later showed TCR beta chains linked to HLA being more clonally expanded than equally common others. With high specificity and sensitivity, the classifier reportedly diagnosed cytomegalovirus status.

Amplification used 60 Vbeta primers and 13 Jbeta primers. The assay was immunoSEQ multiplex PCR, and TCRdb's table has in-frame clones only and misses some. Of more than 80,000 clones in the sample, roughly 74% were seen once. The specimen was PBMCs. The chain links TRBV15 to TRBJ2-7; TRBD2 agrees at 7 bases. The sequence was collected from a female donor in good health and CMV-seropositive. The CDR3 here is CATSVSPGGSYEQYF. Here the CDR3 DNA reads TGTGCCACCAGCGTATCTCCCGGGGGGTCCTACGAGCAGTACTTC.